This TCR beta chain was captured in a study of cytomegalovirus exposure and HLA in healthy donors. The CDR3 has 11 amino acids. CDR1 is MDHEN and CDR2 is SYDVKM in the germline V gene. Trimming pared 3 bases from V and 9 bases from J, leaving 6 bases between. General study findings and limits: In a later analysis, specific HLA alleles were associated with 15,000 to 20,000 TCR beta sequences at a 0.05 false discovery rate.

It was with 60 Vbeta and 13 Jbeta primers that the PCR ran. The method was immunoSEQ multiplex PCR; TCRdb's version includes in-frame clones alone and lacks a portion of them. Here the sample spans some 150,000 clones, roughly 79% being singletons. About this clone itself: The target antigen is unknown.

The rearrangement uses TRBV28 and TRBJ2-4; a weak D match, TRBD1 (5 bases). This TCR came from a woman under 30 in good health and CMV-seropositive. Material: PBMCs. The CDR3 reads CASSFRGIQYF. Here the CDR3 DNA reads TGTGCCAGCAGTTTTAGGGGCATTCAGTACTTC.